These 13 T cell receptor beta chains were sequenced from one sample in a study of blood T cell repertoires in COVID-19. Sequenced by immunoSEQ multiplex PCR; TCRdb stores in-frame clones only, minus some. Of over 140,000 clones listed, 60% to 85% are singletons. The sample was peripheral blood. Receptors were obtained from a woman of 80 years or more with active or convalescent COVID-19.

This chain connects TRBV19 to TRBJ1-1; perhaps TRBD1 as D (5 bases). The CDR3 has 13 residues. Trimming shortened V by 3 bases and J by 10 bases, and 15 bases separated the two germline ends. The germline V gene encodes CDR1 LNHDA and CDR2 SQIVND (reference sequence). The CDR3, as DNA: TGTGCCAGTAGTATCGGAGGGGAGACTAGAGCTTTCTTT. It encodes CASSIGGETRAFF.

The rearrangement joins TRBV4-2 to TRBJ1-2, with 10 bases identical to TRBD1. Germline loops: CDR1 LGHNA, CDR2 YNFKEQ. Germline trimming cut 4 bases from V and 4 bases from J; bases unmatched to any gene: 9. The CDR3 has 16 residues. This chain's CDR3 is CASSPGGTGDGYGYTF. The DNA of the CDR3 is TGTGCCAGCAGCCCAGGGGGGACAGGGGATGGCTATGGCTACACCTTC.

The chain has TRBV3-1 (or the pseudogene TRBV3-2) and TRBJ1-1, with 7 bases aligning to TRBD1. The J segment lost 8 bases and the V segment lost 7 bases, leaving 4 bases of the junction unmatched. Looked up from germline, CDR1 is LGHDT and CDR2 is YNNKEL (reference sequence). The CDR3 has 11 residues. CDR3 DNA: TGTGCCAGCACCCGGGGACAGGAAGCTTTCTTT. It specifies CASTRGQEAFF.

This clone was observed a handful of times. V is TRBV5-4 and J is TRBJ1-4; possible D gene TRBD1, 5 bases. V lost 6 bases and J 7 bases, leaving 19 bases between the germline ends. Germline values: CDR1 SGHNT, CDR2 YYREEE (reference sequence). CDR3 size: 15 residues. The CDR3 coding sequence is TGTGCCAGCACCCGTGGCGGGGGGGGGAGTGAAAAACTGTTTTTT. As protein: CASTRGGGGSEKLFF.

On this clone itself: The same CDR3 also results from other DNA sequences found in this sample. The chain joins TRBV5-1 to TRBJ1-3; TRBD1 aligns across 7 bases. The junction had 0 bases not matched to a gene; V was cut back by 0 bases and J by 3 bases. The CDR3 is made up of 14 amino acids. Per germline, CDR1 SGHRS and CDR2 YFSETQ. CDR3 region: CASSLGQGGNTIYF. Written as DNA, the CDR3 is TGCGCCAGCAGCTTGGGACAGGGTGGAAACACCATATATTTT.

V is TRBV5-4 and J is TRBJ1-3, with TRBD1 matching over 8 bases. J gave up 0 bases and V 3 bases, and 5 bases lay outside the gene matches. Germline V gene sequence: CDR1 SGHNT, CDR2 YYREEE (reference sequence). The CDR3 covers 16 residues. This chain's CDR3 is CASSSRQGFSGNTIYF. The CDR3, as DNA: TGTGCCAGCAGCTCGAGACAGGGGTTCTCTGGAAACACCATATATTTT.

The chain carries TRBV11-2 and TRBJ1-3, with TRBD1 as a possible D gene (6 bases). Germline V CDR1 and CDR2: SGHAT, FQNNGV. This CDR3 region has 14 residues. The V gene lost 8 bases and the J gene lost 3 bases, with 14 bases spanning the gap. The CDR3 bases are TGTGCCAGCGCTAGGGGGGGCGTTGGAAACACCATATATTTT. It encodes CASARGGVGNTIYF.

This clone has just one count. V usage is TRBV5-4 and J usage is TRBJ1-2; the match to TRBD1 covers 7 bases. V lost 2 bases and J lost 4; bases outside the gene matches: 5. This CDR3 has 14 amino acids. Germline loops: CDR1 SGHNT, CDR2 YYREEE (reference sequence). CDR3: CASSFSGTAYGYTF. The CDR3 coding sequence is TGTGCCAGCAGCTTCTCCGGGACAGCCTATGGCTACACCTTC.

CDR3 region: CASSPGGTGSAGELFF. The CDR3 region has the DNA TGTGCCAGCAGCCCGGGCGGGACAGGGTCCGCCGGGGAGCTGTTTTTT. V is TRBV7-2 and J is TRBJ2-2; 9 bases match TRBD1. The CDR3 contains 16 residues. Per the germline V gene, CDR1 is SGHTA and CDR2 is FQGNSA. Trimming removed 5 bases from V and 6 bases from J; junction bases left unmatched: 10.

The V and J genes are TRBV7-9 and TRBJ2-5; TRBD1 might be the D (6 bases). The germline gives CDR1 SEHNR, CDR2 FQNEAQ (reference sequence). This CDR3 spans 15 amino acids. The V and J ends lost 11 bases and 0 bases respectively, with 19 bases between them. CDR3 sequence (DNA): TGTGCCGGTTCACGGACAGCGGCTTACCAAGAGACCCAGTACTTC. Translation: CAGSRTAAYQETQYF.

With regard to this clone: Mismatch with germline at one junction end may stem from a read error. The chain has TRBV7-8 and TRBJ2-6; possible D gene TRBD1, 5 bases. Germline CDR1 and CDR2: SGHVS and FQNEAQ. CDR3 size: 11 residues. The CDR3 here is CASSFQGSISF. The CDR3 region has the DNA TGTGCCAGCAGCTTCCAGGGCAGCATTTCTTTC.

The chain employs TRBV7-9 and TRBJ2-3; possibly TRBD1 for D (6 bases). Germline V CDR1 and CDR2: SEHNR, FQNEAQ (reference sequence). V was trimmed by 8 bases and J by 2 bases, leaving 14 bases between them. CDR3 length: 14 amino acids. CDR3: CASGGQGNTDTQYF. As DNA, the CDR3 is TGTGCCAGCGGAGGTCAGGGGAACACAGATACGCAGTATTTT.

The chain couples TRBV3-1 (or the pseudogene TRBV3-2) to TRBJ2-5; 7 bases are shared with TRBD2. Germline CDR1 is LGHDT and CDR2 is YNNKEL (reference sequence). J lost 7 bases, V lost 2 bases, and 4 bases had no gene match. CDR3 length: 13 residues. The CDR3 DNA follows: TGTGCCAGCAGCCAAACTTCGGGGGGGACCCAGTACTTC. Translation gives CASSQTSGGTQYF.